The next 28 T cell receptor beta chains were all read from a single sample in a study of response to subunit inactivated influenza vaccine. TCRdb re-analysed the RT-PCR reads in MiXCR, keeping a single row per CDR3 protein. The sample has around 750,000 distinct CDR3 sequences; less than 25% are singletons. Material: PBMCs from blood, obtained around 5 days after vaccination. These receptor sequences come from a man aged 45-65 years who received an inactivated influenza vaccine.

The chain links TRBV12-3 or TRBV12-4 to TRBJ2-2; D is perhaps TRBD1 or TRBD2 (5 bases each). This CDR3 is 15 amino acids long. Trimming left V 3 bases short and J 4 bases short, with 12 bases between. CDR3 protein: CASSFEGLGTGELFF. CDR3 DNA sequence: TGTGCCAGCAGTTTCGAGGGGTTAGGCACCGGGGAGCTGTTTTTT.

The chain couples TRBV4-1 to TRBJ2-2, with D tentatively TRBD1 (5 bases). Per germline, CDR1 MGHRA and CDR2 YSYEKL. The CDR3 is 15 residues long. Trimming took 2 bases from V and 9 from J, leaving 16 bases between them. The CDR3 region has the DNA TGCGCCAGCAGCCAACCTCACCTGGGGCAGCGGGAGCTGTTTTTT. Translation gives CASSQPHLGQRELFF.

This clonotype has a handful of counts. CDR3 nucleotide sequence: TGCAGTGCTAGAGAAAGGGGGACTAGCGGGAGGGCCAGGTACAATGAGCAGTTCTTC. Translating gives CSARERGTSGRARYNEQFF. The chain recombines TRBV20-1 with TRBJ2-1; 16 bases line up with TRBD2. In germline, CDR1 is DFQATT, CDR2 SNEGSKA (reference sequence). The CDR3 runs 19 residues. V trimming: 0 bases; J trimming: 4 bases; junction bases outside the gene matches: 9.

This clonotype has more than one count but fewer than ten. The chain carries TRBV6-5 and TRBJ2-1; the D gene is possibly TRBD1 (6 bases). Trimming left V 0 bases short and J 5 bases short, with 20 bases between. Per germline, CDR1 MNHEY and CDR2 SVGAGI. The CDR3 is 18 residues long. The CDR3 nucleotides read TGTGCCAGCAGTTACTCGATTTTAACCCAGGGGCACGACAATGAGCAGTTCTTC. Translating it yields CASSYSILTQGHDNEQFF.

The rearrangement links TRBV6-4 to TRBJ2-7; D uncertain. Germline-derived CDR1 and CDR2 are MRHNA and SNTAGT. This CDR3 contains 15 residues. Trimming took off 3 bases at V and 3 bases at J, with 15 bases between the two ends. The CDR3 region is CASSEPGFAYYEQYF. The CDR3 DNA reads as TGTGCCAGCAGTGAACCCGGGTTCGCCTACTACGAGCAGTACTTC.

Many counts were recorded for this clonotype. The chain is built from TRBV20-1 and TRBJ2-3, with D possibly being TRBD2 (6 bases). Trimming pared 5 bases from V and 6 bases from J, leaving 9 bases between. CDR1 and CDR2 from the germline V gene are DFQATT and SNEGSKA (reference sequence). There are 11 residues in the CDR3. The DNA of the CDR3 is TGCAGTGCTTTACGGGGGGATACGCAGTATTTT. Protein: CSALRGDTQYF.

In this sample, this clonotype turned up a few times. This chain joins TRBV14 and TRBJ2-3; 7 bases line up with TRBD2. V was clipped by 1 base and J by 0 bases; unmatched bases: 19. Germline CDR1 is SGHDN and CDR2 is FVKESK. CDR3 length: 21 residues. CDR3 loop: CASSQAPTSPEYIRSTDTQYF. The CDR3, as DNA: TGTGCCAGCAGCCAAGCCCCGACTAGCCCAGAGTACATTCGTAGCACAGATACGCAGTATTTT.

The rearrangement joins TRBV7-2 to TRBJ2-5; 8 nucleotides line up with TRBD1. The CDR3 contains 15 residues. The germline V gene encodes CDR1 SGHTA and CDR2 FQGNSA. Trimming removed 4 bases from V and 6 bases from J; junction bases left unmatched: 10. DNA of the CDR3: TGTGCCAGCAGCTACGACAGGGGATCAATGCAGACCCAGTACTTC. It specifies CASSYDRGSMQTQYF.

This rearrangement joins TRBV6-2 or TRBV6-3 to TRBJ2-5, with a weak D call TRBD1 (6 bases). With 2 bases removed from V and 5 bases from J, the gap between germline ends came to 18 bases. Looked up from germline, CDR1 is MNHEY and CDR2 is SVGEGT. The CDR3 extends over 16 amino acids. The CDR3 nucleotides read TGTGCCAGCAGTTACCAACCAGGGGCAGAAGTGGAGACCCAGTACTTC. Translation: CASSYQPGAEVETQYF.

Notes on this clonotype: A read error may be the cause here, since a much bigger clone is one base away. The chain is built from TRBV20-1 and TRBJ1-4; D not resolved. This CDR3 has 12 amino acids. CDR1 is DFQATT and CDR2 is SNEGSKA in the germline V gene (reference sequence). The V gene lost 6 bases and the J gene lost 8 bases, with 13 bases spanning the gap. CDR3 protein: CSATREGEKLFF. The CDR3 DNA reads TGCAGTGCAACAAGGGAAGGGGAAAAACTGTTTTTT.

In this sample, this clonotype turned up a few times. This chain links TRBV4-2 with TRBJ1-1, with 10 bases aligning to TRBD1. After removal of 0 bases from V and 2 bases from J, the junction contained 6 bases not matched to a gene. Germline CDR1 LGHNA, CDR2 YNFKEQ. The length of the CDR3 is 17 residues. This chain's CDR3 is CASSQDGTGDGNTEAFF. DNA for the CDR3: TGTGCCAGCAGCCAAGATGGGACAGGGGATGGTAACACTGAAGCTTTCTTT.

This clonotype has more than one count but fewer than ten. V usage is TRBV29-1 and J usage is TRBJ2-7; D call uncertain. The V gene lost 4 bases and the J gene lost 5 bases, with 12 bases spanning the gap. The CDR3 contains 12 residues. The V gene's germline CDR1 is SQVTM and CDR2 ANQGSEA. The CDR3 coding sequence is TGCAGCGTTGCAAACGATTTGGACGAGCAGTACTTC. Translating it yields CSVANDLDEQYF.

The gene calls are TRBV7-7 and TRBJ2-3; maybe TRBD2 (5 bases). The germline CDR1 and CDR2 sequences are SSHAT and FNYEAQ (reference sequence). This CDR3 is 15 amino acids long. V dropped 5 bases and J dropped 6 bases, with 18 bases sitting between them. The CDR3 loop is CASSPHVGRLDTQYF. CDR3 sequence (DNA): TGTGCCAGCAGCCCCCACGTGGGGAGACTTGATACGCAGTATTTT.

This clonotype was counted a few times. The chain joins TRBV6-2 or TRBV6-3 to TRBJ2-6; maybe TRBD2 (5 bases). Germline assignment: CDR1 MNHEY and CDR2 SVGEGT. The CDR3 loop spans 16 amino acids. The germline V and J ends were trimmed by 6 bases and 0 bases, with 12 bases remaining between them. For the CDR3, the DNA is TGTGCCAGCAGCCCTACGGGGTTCTCTGGGGCCAACGTCCTGACTTTC. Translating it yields CASSPTGFSGANVLTF.

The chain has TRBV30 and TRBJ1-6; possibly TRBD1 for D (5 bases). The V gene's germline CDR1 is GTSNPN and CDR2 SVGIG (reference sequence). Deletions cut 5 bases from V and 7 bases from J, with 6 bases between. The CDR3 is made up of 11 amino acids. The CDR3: CAWDRNSPLHF. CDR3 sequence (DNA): TGTGCCTGGGACAGAAATTCACCCCTCCACTTT.

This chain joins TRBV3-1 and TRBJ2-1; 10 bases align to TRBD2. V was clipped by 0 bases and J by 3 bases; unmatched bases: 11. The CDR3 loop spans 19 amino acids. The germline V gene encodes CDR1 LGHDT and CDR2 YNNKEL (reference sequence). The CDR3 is CASSQETLAGEPDYNEQFF. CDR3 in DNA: TGTGCCAGCAGCCAAGAAACCCTAGCGGGAGAGCCCGACTACAATGAGCAGTTCTTC.

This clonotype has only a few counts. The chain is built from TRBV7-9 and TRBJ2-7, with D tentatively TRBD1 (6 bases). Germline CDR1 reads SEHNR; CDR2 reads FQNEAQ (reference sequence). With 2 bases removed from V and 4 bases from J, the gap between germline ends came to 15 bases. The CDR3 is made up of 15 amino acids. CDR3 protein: CASSLNPGQPYEQYF. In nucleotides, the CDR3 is TGTGCCAGCAGCTTAAACCCGGGACAACCGTACGAGCAGTACTTC. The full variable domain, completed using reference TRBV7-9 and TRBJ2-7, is DTGVSQNPRHKITKRGQNVTFRCDPISEHNRLYWYRQTLGQGPEFLTYFQNEAQLEKSRLLSDRFSAERPKGSFSTLEIQRTEQGDSAMYLCASSLNPGQPYEQYFGPGTRLTVT.

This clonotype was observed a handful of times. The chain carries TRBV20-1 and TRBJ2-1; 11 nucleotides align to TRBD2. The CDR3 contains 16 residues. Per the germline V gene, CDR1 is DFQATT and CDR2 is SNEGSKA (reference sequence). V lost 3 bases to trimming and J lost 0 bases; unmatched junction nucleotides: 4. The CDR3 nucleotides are TGCAGTGCTAGGCCTACTAGCGGGAGCTCCTACAATGAGCAGTTCTTC. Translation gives CSARPTSGSSYNEQFF.

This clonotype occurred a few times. The CDR3 bases are TGTGCCAGCAGCCAAGTACTCAGGTCGTCGGGGGGCACTGAAGCTTTCTTT. This codes for CASSQVLRSSGGTEAFF. This chain joins TRBV3-1 and TRBJ1-1; D might be TRBD1 (5 bases). Germline-derived CDR1 and CDR2 are LGHDT and YNNKEL (reference sequence). The CDR3 contains 17 residues. V was clipped by 1 base and J by 4 bases, with 19 bases between them.

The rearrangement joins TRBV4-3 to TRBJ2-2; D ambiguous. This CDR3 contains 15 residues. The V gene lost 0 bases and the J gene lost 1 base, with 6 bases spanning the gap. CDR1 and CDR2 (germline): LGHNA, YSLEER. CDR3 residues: CASSQDGVNTGELFF. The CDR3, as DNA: TGCGCCAGCAGCCAAGATGGGGTGAACACCGGGGAGCTGTTTTTT.

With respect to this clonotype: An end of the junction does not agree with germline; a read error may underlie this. This chain's CDR3 is CTSSLEVTSGGEFTEQFF. CDR3 nucleotides: TGTACCAGCAGTTTAGAGGTCACTAGCGGGGGGGAGTTCACTGAGCAGTTCTTC. The genes are TRBV2 and TRBJ2-1; 13 bases map to TRBD2. CDR3 length equals 18 residues. Germline V gives CDR1 SNHLY, CDR2 FYNNEI.

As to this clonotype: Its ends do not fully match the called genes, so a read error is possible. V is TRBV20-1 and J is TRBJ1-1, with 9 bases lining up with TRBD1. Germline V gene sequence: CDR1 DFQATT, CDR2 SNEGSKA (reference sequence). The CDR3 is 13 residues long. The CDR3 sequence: CGARQGGNTEAFF. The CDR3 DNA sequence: TGCGGTGCTAGACAGGGGGGGAACACTGAAGCTTTCTTT.

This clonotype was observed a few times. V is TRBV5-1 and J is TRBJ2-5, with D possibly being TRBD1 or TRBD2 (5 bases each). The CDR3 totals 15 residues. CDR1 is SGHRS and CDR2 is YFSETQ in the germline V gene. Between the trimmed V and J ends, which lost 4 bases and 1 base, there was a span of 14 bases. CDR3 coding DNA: TGCGCCAGCAGCAGGGACGGAACCCTCCAAGAGACCCAGTACTTC. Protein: CASSRDGTLQETQYF.

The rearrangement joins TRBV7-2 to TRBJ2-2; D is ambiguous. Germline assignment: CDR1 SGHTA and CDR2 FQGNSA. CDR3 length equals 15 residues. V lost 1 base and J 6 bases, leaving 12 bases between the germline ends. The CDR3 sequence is CASSLVAGVPGELFF. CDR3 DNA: TGTGCCAGCAGCTTAGTTGCAGGAGTCCCCGGGGAGCTGTTTTTT.

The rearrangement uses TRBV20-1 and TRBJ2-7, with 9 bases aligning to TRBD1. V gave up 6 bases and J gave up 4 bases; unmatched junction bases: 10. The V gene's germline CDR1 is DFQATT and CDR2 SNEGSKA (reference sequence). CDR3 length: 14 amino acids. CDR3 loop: CSARKTGGIYEQYF. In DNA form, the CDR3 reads TGCAGTGCCAGGAAGACAGGGGGGATTTACGAGCAGTACTTC.

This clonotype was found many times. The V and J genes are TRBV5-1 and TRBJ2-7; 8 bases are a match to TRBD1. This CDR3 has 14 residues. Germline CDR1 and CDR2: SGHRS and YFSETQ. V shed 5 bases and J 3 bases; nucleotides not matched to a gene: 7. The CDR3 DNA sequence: TGCGCCAGCAGTGTTGGGACAGGTGACTACGAGCAGTACTTC. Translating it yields CASSVGTGDYEQYF.

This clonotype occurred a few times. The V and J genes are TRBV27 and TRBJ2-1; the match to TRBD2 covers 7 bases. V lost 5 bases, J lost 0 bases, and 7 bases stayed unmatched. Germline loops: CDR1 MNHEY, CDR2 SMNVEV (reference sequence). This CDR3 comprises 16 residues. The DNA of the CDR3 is TGTGCCAGCAGTCCGGGAGCGGGGCTCTCCTACAATGAGCAGTTCTTC. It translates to CASSPGAGLSYNEQFF.

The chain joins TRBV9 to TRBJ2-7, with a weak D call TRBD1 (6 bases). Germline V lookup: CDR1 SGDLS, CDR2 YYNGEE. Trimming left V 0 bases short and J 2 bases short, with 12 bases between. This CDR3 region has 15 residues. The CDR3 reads CASSVGSGVAYEQYF. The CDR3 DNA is TGTGCCAGCAGCGTAGGGTCAGGGGTAGCCTACGAGCAGTACTTC.